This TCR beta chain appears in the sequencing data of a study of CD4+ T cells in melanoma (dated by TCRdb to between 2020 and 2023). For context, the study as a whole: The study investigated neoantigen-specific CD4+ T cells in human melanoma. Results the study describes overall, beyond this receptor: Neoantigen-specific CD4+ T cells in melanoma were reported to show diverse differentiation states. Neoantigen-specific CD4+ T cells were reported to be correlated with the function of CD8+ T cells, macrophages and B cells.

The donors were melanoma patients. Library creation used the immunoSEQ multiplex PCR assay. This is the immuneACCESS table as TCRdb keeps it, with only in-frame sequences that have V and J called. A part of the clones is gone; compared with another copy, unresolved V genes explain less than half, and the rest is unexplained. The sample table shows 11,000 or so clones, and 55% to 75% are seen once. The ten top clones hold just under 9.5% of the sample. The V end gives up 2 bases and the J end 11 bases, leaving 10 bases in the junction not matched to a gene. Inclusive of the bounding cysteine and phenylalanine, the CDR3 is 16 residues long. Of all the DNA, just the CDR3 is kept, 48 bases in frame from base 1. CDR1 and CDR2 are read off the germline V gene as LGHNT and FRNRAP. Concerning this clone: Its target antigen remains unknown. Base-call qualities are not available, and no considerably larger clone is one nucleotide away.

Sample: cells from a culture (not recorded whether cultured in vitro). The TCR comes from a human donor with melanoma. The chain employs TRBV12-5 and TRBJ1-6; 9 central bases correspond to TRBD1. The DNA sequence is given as TGTGCTAGTGGTTTGATAACCGGGACAGGGAAAACACCCCTCCACTTT. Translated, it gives CASGLITGTGKTPLHF.